The 27 T cell receptor beta chains given below trace back to one sample, sequenced in a study of cytomegalovirus exposure and HLA in healthy donors. 60 Vbeta and 13 Jbeta primers were used in PCR. The table came from immunoSEQ multiplex PCR; TCRdb's copy has only in-frame clones and leaves some out. Reported are over 75,000 clones; the ten largest clones contain 0.58%. The specimen was PBMCs. These TCRs come from a man aged 45 to 65 in good health and CMV-seronegative.

The chain couples TRBV18 to TRBJ2-7; 10 bases align to TRBD1. This CDR3 comprises 15 residues. With 2 bases clipped from V and 5 bases from J, the junction kept 6 bases outside the gene matches. The V gene's germline CDR1 is KGHSH and CDR2 LQKENI. The CDR3 loop is CASSPGTGVGNEQYF. The CDR3 DNA sequence: TGTGCCAGCTCACCAGGGACAGGGGTTGGCAACGAGCAGTACTTC.

DNA of the CDR3: TGTGCCAGCCAAGGCCCGGGAGCTCGGGATACGCAGTATTTT. Translated, it gives CASQGPGARDTQYF. The chain links TRBV6-5 to TRBJ2-3; maybe TRBD2 (6 bases). Deletions cut 8 bases from V and 6 bases from J, with 18 bases between. The CDR3 consists of 14 residues. From germline, CDR1 is MNHEY and CDR2 SVGAGI.

The chain joins TRBV28 to TRBJ2-5, with 8 nucleotides matching TRBD1. Per the germline V gene, CDR1 is MDHEN and CDR2 is SYDVKM. The CDR3 runs 14 residues. V trimming: 6 bases; J trimming: 1 base; junction bases outside the gene matches: 4. Here the CDR3 DNA reads TGTGCCAGCAGCCCGGGACAGGCCCAAGAGACCCAGTACTTC. Translation gives CASSPGQAQETQYF.

The chain is built from TRBV5-8 and TRBJ2-5; perhaps TRBD2 as D (5 bases). Between the trimmed V and J ends, which lost 4 bases and 2 bases, there was a span of 18 bases. The CDR3 spans 16 residues. Germline assignment: CDR1 SGHTS and CDR2 YDEGEE. In DNA, the CDR3 is TGTGCCAGCAGCCGAGGGCTGGGGATAACACAAGAGACCCAGTACTTC. This translates into CASSRGLGITQETQYF. Together with reference TRBV5-8 and TRBJ2-5, the CDR3 gives the full variable domain: EAGVTQSPTHLIKTRGQQATLRCSPISGHTSVYWYQQALGLGLQFLLWYDEGEERNRGNFPPRFSGRQFPNYSSELNVNALELEDSALYLCASSRGLGITQETQYFGPGTRLLVL.

The chain recombines TRBV7-6 with TRBJ1-3; 12 bases line up with TRBD1. Trimming removed 5 bases from V and 0 bases from J; junction bases left unmatched: 5. The CDR3 spans 17 residues. Per the germline V gene, CDR1 is SGHVS and CDR2 is FNYEAQ. The CDR3 reads CASSKGQGAASGNTIYF. In nucleotides, the CDR3 is TGTGCCAGCAGCAAGGGACAGGGGGCCGCCTCTGGAAACACCATATATTTT.

The V gene is TRBV7-9, the J gene TRBJ2-7, with 7 bases aligning to TRBD1. The CDR3 consists of 14 residues. Germline CDR1 and CDR2: SEHNR and FQNEAQ (reference sequence). Germline trimming cut 5 bases from V and 4 bases from J; bases unmatched to any gene: 8. This chain's CDR3 is CASSPWTGAYEQYF. DNA of the CDR3: TGTGCCAGCAGCCCCTGGACAGGTGCGTACGAGCAGTACTTC.

V and J are TRBV28 and TRBJ2-7, with D possibly TRBD1 on 6 matching bases. The germline V gene encodes CDR1 MDHEN and CDR2 SYDVKM. The length of the CDR3 is 13 residues. V dropped 4 bases and J dropped 3 bases, with 10 bases sitting between them. The CDR3 coding sequence is TGTGCCAGCAGTTGGGGGCCTTACTACGAGCAGTACTTC. Amino acids: CASSWGPYYEQYF.

The chain has TRBV6-5 and TRBJ1-1; weak D call: TRBD1 (5 bases). CDR3 length equals 14 residues. Germline CDR1 MNHEY, CDR2 SVGAGI. Trimming pared 2 bases from V and 1 base from J, leaving 8 bases between. The CDR3 DNA is TGTGCCAGCAGTTACATGGGGGGGAACACTGAAGCTTTCTTT. Protein: CASSYMGGNTEAFF.

V gene TRBV25-1 combines with J gene TRBJ1-2; maybe TRBD1 (5 bases). Germline V gene lookup returns CDR1 MGHDK and CDR2 SYGVNS. V was pared by 8 bases and J by 4 bases, with 11 bases between. There are 12 residues in the CDR3. The CDR3 sequence is CASRAGPYGYTF. The CDR3 DNA follows: TGTGCCAGCCGCGCAGGGCCCTATGGCTACACCTTC.

The J gene is TRBJ2-7, the V gene TRBV27, with a tentative D call TRBD1 (5 bases). This CDR3 contains 15 residues. Germline values: CDR1 MNHEY, CDR2 SMNVEV (reference sequence). The germline V and J ends were trimmed by 7 bases and 2 bases, with 18 bases remaining between them. The CDR3 sequence: CASTTLQGNTYEQYF. In DNA form, the CDR3 reads TGTGCCAGCACAACCTTGCAGGGTAACACCTACGAGCAGTACTTC.

The rearrangement joins TRBV5-4 to TRBJ2-2, with 10 bases that match TRBD2. Trimming cost V 3 bases and J 1 base; bases outside gene matches: 3. The CDR3 has 16 residues. Germline assignment: CDR1 SGHNT and CDR2 YYREEE (reference sequence). As DNA, the CDR3 is TGTGCCAGCAGCTCTGCTAGCGGGGGGAACACCGGGGAGCTGTTTTTT. It specifies CASSSASGGNTGELFF.

This chain links TRBV6-6 with TRBJ1-1; D may be TRBD1 (5 bases). CDR1 and CDR2 (germline): MNHNY, SVGAGI (reference sequence). Deletions cut 0 bases from V and 0 bases from J, with 8 bases between. The CDR3 is 15 residues long. The CDR3 region has the DNA TGTGCCAGCAGTTACTCGAAACAGGTGAACACTGAAGCTTTCTTT. Translating gives CASSYSKQVNTEAFF.

This chain connects TRBV7-8 to TRBJ2-7; 8 nucleotides agree with TRBD1. Per germline, CDR1 SGHVS and CDR2 FQNEAQ. The ends lost 3 bases at V and 3 bases at J; junction bases unmatched: 7. This CDR3 is 15 amino acids long. The CDR3 DNA reads as TGTGCCAGCAGCTTCCAGGGGGCCCCCTACTACGAGCAGTACTTC. Encoded protein: CASSFQGAPYYEQYF.

V gene TRBV5-4 combines with J gene TRBJ1-4; possible D gene TRBD1, 5 bases. With 0 bases removed from V and 4 bases from J, the gap between germline ends came to 13 bases. The CDR3 consists of 16 residues. The germline gives CDR1 SGHNT, CDR2 YYREEE (reference sequence). The CDR3 is CASSLGVQGHNEKLFF. CDR3 in DNA: TGTGCCAGCAGCTTGGGAGTGCAGGGTCATAATGAAAAACTGTTTTTT.

The V call is TRBV7-9, the J call TRBJ1-2, with D possibly being TRBD1 (6 bases). This CDR3 is 15 amino acids long. Per the germline V gene, CDR1 is SEHNR and CDR2 is FQNEAQ (reference sequence). Trimming shortened V by 3 bases and J by 2 bases, and 13 bases separated the two germline ends. This CDR3 reads CASSLGGDKNYGYTF. The DNA for the CDR3 is TGTGCCAGCAGCTTGGGGGGGGACAAAAACTATGGCTACACCTTC.

This chain uses TRBV5-5 with TRBJ2-7; 8 bases match TRBD2. The CDR3 runs 15 residues. V was clipped by 2 bases and J by 5 bases; unmatched bases: 9. Per germline, CDR1 SGHKS and CDR2 YYEKEE (reference sequence). CDR3 loop: CASSFFAGGGDEQYF. The CDR3 nucleotides are TGTGCCAGCAGCTTTTTTGCGGGGGGTGGGGACGAGCAGTACTTC.

The rearrangement links TRBV5-6 to TRBJ1-6, with D perhaps matching TRBD1 (6 bases). Between the trimmed V and J ends, which lost 0 bases and 8 bases, there was a span of 18 bases. The CDR3 spans 17 residues. Germline-derived CDR1 and CDR2 are SGHDT and YYEEEE. The CDR3 nucleotides read TGTGCCAGCAGCTTGGACCGGGGGGGACATGGAGATTCACCCCTCCACTTT. As protein: CASSLDRGGHGDSPLHF.

The chain recombines TRBV6-1 with TRBJ1-2, with D uncertain. Trimming took 4 bases from V and 8 from J, leaving 17 bases between them. CDR1 and CDR2 from the germline V gene are MNHNS and SASEGT. This CDR3 has 14 amino acids. The CDR3: CASSASPGIGGYTF. CDR3 nucleotides: TGTGCCAGCAGTGCCTCACCCGGGATCGGAGGCTACACCTTC.

This sequence joins TRBV4-2 and TRBJ2-5; 11 bases align to TRBD1. The J call is in doubt because the DNA end fits TRBJ2-7 better. The CDR3 runs to 15 residues. From germline, CDR1 is LGHNA and CDR2 YNFKEQ. The chain's CDR3 is CASSPRTGGWYEQYF. In DNA, the CDR3 is TGTGCCAGCAGCCCACGGACAGGGGGCTGGTACGAGCAGTACTTC.

The CDR3 bases are TGTGCCAGCAGTTGGGCTGGACAGGGGAACTCACCCCTCCACTTT. Its protein product is CASSWAGQGNSPLHF. The rearrangement uses TRBV6-5 and TRBJ1-6, with 9 bases that match TRBD1. This CDR3 comprises 15 residues. The germline gives CDR1 MNHEY, CDR2 SVGAGI. Unmatched junction bases numbered 8, after V lost 4 bases and J lost 10 bases.

The rearrangement joins TRBV2 to TRBJ1-3, with D unresolved. Trimming pared 8 bases from V and 3 bases from J, leaving 8 bases between. The CDR3 runs to 12 residues. CDR1 and CDR2 (germline): SNHLY, FYNNEI. DNA of the CDR3: TGTGCCAGCGCCCAGGATGGAAACACCATATATTTT. Its translation: CASAQDGNTIYF.

The chain has TRBV18 and TRBJ1-1; 9 bases match TRBD1. The ends lost 1 base at V and 1 base at J; junction bases unmatched: 4. This CDR3 is built from 16 residues. Germline assignment: CDR1 KGHSH and CDR2 LQKENI. This CDR3 reads CASSPRGTGPNTEAFF. The CDR3 nucleotides read TGTGCCAGCTCACCACGGGGGACAGGGCCGAACACTGAAGCTTTCTTT.

This sequence joins TRBV28 and TRBJ1-1, with 9 bases identical to TRBD1. The CDR3 covers 13 residues. The V gene's germline CDR1 is MDHEN and CDR2 SYDVKM. V lost 4 bases and J lost 9; bases outside the gene matches: 6. CDR3 DNA: TGTGCCAGCAGTTCCATAGGGACAGGGAAAGCTTTCTTT. It specifies CASSSIGTGKAFF.

V and J are TRBV13 and TRBJ1-1; D unresolved. The CDR3 is 16 amino acids. Trimming shortened V by 2 bases and J by 3 bases, and 16 bases separated the two germline ends. Germline CDR1 is PRHDT and CDR2 is FYEKMQ (reference sequence). DNA for the CDR3: TGTGCCAGCAGCTTACGAACCGGGAGCTGGCACACTGAAGCTTTCTTT. Translating gives CASSLRTGSWHTEAFF.

CDR3 coding DNA: TGTGCCAGCAGGGAGCGGGGGGATGCCGCGGAGAAACTGTTTTTT. This translates into CASRERGDAAEKLFF. This rearrangement joins TRBV2 to TRBJ1-4; the D gene is possibly TRBD1 (5 bases). Trimming cost V 6 bases and J 11 bases, with 22 bases left between them. Germline-derived CDR1 and CDR2 are SNHLY and FYNNEI. The CDR3 totals 15 residues. Supplemented by reference TRBV2 and TRBJ1-4, the full variable domain reads EPEVTQTPSHQVTQMGQEVILRCVPISNHLYFYWYRQILGQKVEFLVSFYNNEISEKSEIFDDQFSVERPDGSNFTLKIRSTKLEDSAMYFCASRERGDAAEKLFFGSGTQLSVL.

J is TRBJ1-2 and V is TRBV28; 7 bases are shared with TRBD1. Germline lookup yields CDR1 MDHEN and CDR2 SYDVKM. J lost 6 bases, V lost 7 bases, and 17 bases had no gene match. CDR3 size: 16 residues. The DNA of the CDR3 is TGTGCCAGCATAAGACCCGAGGGGGCCGGGTTTAATGGCTACACCTTC. As protein: CASIRPEGAGFNGYTF.

This chain uses TRBV4-1 with TRBJ1-6, with D unclear. The CDR3 contains 19 residues. CDR1 is MGHRA and CDR2 is YSYEKL in the germline V gene. V lost 4 bases to trimming and J lost 7 bases, with 26 bases between them. The CDR3 bases are TGCGCCAGCAGCCCCTTCTCTCCGTACCTCTTCGCGCACAATTCACCCCTCCACTTT. It specifies CASSPFSPYLFAHNSPLHF.